This T cell receptor (beta chain) was identified during a study of cytotoxic CD8 clonotypes in ibrutinib-treated CLL. Study at large: The group held 11 to 12 relapsed/refractory and roughly 14 treatment-naive patients, with under 18 IGHV unmutated. Study outcomes and limitations: Samples were collected at differing times from sustained-remission and progressing patients.

This clone was seen just once. The antigen is not known. Germline V lookup: CDR1 SGHTA, CDR2 FQGNSA. This CDR3 spans 16 amino acids. V lost 5 bases, J lost 1 base, and 8 bases stayed unmatched. Data came from immunoSEQ multiplex PCR; TCRdb stores just in-frame clones and leaves some out. This table holds tens of thousands of clones, 56% found once. The sequences come from PBMCs, collected after 24 months of ibrutinib treatment. The TCR sequence derives from a human donor with chronic lymphocytic leukemia. J is TRBJ2-1 and V is TRBV7-2; 7 bases are shared with TRBD2. The CDR3 sequence: CASSPSSGDSYNEQFF. CDR3 in DNA: TGTGCCAGCAGCCCGTCCAGCGGGGATTCCTACAATGAGCAGTTCTTC.